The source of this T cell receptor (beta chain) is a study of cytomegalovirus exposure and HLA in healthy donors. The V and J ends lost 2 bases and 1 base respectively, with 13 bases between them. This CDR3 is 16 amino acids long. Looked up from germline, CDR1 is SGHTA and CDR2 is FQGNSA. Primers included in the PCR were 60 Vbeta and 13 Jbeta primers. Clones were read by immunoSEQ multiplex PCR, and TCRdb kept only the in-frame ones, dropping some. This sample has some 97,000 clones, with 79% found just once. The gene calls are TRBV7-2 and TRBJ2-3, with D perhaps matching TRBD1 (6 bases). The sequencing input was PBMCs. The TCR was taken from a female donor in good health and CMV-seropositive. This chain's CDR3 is CASSLTGTTGTDTQYF. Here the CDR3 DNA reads TGTGCCAGCAGCTTAACAGGGACCACGGGCACAGATACGCAGTATTTT.